This T cell receptor (beta chain) was recovered during a study of OX40 agonist ivuxolimab in advanced cancers. Study overall: Ivuxolimab is a fully human IgG2 antibody that activates OX40 (CD134). Those enrolled were about 82% male, with a mean age of around 55 years and ages from roughly 23 to 80.

Study findings and constraints: Clonal expansion in partial responders at 0.1-3.0 mg/kg ranked among the lowest.

Sequenced by immunoSEQ multiplex PCR; TCRdb stores in-frame clones only, minus some. The sample carries about 15,000 clones, roughly 77% recorded once. Patients were ineligible given autoimmune disease history or systemic immunosuppression. This clone came up once. What it recognizes is unknown. The CDR3 consists of 13 residues. Germline CDR1 and CDR2: MNHEY and SVGAGI. The V end was cut by 2 bases, the J end by 2 bases, with 7 bases between. The specimen was CD4+ or CD8+ T cells sorted from blood, collected in a trial of the OX40 agonist ivuxolimab. The clonotype was recovered from an adult with an advanced solid tumor such as melanoma, head and neck, liver or kidney cancer. This sequence joins TRBV6-5 and TRBJ2-7; maybe TRBD1 (6 bases). For the CDR3, the DNA is TGTGCCAGCAGTTACCGGGACACCTACGAGCAGTACTTC. Protein product: CASSYRDTYEQYF.